These 8 T cell receptor beta chains were all obtained from the same sample, sequenced in a study of CD8 T cells in ankylosing spondylitis. MiXCR, applied by TCRdb to the 5' RACE reads, yields one record per CDR3 protein. The table has approximately 40,000 distinct CDR3 sequences, approximately 6% seen once. Sequences were obtained from blood, either unsorted or a sorted T cell fraction (not recorded which). Every receptor here comes from a male donor with ankylosing spondylitis or in good health (not recorded which).

This clonotype appeared many times. This chain joins TRBV7-9 and TRBJ2-3; no definite D call. The CDR3 spans 14 residues. Trimming cost V 0 bases and J 2 bases, with 6 bases left between them. From germline, CDR1 is SEHNR and CDR2 FQNEAQ (reference sequence). CDR3: CASSLAGNTDTQYF. The CDR3 bases are TGTGCCAGCAGCTTAGCAGGGAACACAGATACGCAGTATTTT. The complete variable domain, with remaining parts taken from reference TRBV7-9 and TRBJ2-3, reads DTGVSQNPRHKITKRGQNVTFRCDPISEHNRLYWYRQTLGQGPEFLTYFQNEAQLEKSRLLSDRFSAERPKGSFSTLEIQRTEQGDSAMYLCASSLAGNTDTQYFGPGTRLTVL.

This clonotype has at least ten counts. The gene calls are TRBV2 and TRBJ2-7, with D perhaps TRBD1 (5 bases). V shed 8 bases and J shed 3 bases, with 17 bases lying between them. CDR1 is SNHLY, CDR2 FYNNEI, per germline. This CDR3 contains 14 residues. The CDR3 loop is CASLRAGRSYEQYF. The CDR3 nucleotides read TGTGCCAGCCTCAGGGCAGGGCGAAGCTACGAGCAGTACTTC.

This clonotype occurred many times. V gene TRBV5-1 combines with J gene TRBJ1-2; the D gene is possibly TRBD1 (6 bases). V dropped 4 bases and J dropped 4 bases, with 14 bases sitting between them. Germline-derived CDR1 and CDR2 are SGHRS and YFSETQ. The CDR3 is made up of 14 amino acids. The CDR3 spells CASSANTGLYGYTF. For the CDR3, the DNA is TGCGCCAGCAGCGCGAACACAGGGCTCTATGGCTACACCTTC.

The table lists this clonotype with many counts. This chain uses TRBV18 with TRBJ2-3, with D perhaps TRBD1 (5 bases). Trimming left V 3 bases short and J 0 bases short, with 19 bases between. This CDR3 contains 18 residues. Germline lookup yields CDR1 KGHSH and CDR2 LQKENI. The CDR3 region is CASSPGTSPGPSTDTQYF. In DNA, the CDR3 is TGTGCCAGCTCACCTGGTACCTCCCCAGGGCCTAGCACAGATACGCAGTATTTT.

This clonotype was seen at least ten times. This chain joins TRBV7-2 and TRBJ1-2; D is ambiguous. The CDR3 totals 18 residues. Germline V gives CDR1 SGHTA, CDR2 FQGNSA. V shed 5 bases and J shed 4 bases, with 26 bases lying between them. The CDR3 DNA is TGTGCCAGCAGCCCAACTCCGAGTTTCCAGGCAAACATCTATGGCTACACCTTC. Translation: CASSPTPSFQANIYGYTF. Filled out from reference TRBV7-2 and TRBJ1-2, the complete variable domain reads GAGVSQSPSNKVTEKGKDVELRCDPISGHTALYWYRQSLGQGLEFLIYFQGNSAPDKSGLPSDRFSAERTGGSVSTLTIQRTQQEDSAVYLCASSPTPSFQANIYGYTFGSGTRLTVV.

Ten or more counts support this clonotype. V and J are TRBV18 and TRBJ2-1; 10 bases align to TRBD2. Per the germline V gene, CDR1 is KGHSH and CDR2 is LQKENI. CDR3 size: 16 residues. With V trimmed by 3 bases and J by 4 bases, 6 bases remained unmatched. The CDR3 protein is CASSPRAGGQYNEQFF. The CDR3 DNA is TGTGCCAGCTCACCCCGAGCGGGGGGGCAGTACAATGAGCAGTTCTTC.

Ten or more counts support this clonotype. V is TRBV25-1 and J is TRBJ1-5, with D uncertain. Germline V gives CDR1 MGHDK, CDR2 SYGVNS. V gave up 4 bases and J gave up 5 bases, with 18 bases separating them. This CDR3 region has 16 residues. In DNA, the CDR3 is TGTGCCAGCAGTGCACGTGGGGAGGGTCATCATCAGCCCCAGCATTTT. Translating gives CASSARGEGHHQPQHF.

Ten or more counts support this clonotype. The chain is built from TRBV7-9 and TRBJ2-7, with no clear D. CDR3 length equals 11 residues. Germline lookup yields CDR1 SEHNR and CDR2 FQNEAQ (reference sequence). V lost 5 bases and J 5 bases, leaving 7 bases between the germline ends. DNA for the CDR3: TGTGCCAGCAGCCCACGGGACGAGCAGTACTTC. Encoded protein: CASSPRDEQYF.